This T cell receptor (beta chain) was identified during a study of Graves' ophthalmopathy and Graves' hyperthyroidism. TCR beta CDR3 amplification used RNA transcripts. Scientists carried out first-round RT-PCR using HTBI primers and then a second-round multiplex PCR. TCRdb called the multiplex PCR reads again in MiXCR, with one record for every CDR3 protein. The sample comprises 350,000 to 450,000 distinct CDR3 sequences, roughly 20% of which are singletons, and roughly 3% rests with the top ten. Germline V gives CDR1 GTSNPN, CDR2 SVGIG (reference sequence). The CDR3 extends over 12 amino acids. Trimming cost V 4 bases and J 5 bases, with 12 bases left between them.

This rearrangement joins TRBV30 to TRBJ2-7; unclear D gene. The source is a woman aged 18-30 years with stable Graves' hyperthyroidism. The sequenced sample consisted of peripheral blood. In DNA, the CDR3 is TGTGCCTGGACGACCGGTTATGACGAGCAGTACTTC. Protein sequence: CAWTTGYDEQYF. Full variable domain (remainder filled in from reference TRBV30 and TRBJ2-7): SQTIHQWPATLVQPVGSPLSLECTVEGTSNPNLYWYRQAAGRGLQLLFYSVGIGQISSEVPQNLSASRPQDRQFILSSKKLLLSDSGFYLCAWTTGYDEQYFGPGTRLTVT.